This T cell receptor (beta chain) is drawn from a study of blood T cell repertoires in COVID-19. At the level of the study: The United States, Italy and Spain provided the acute and convalescent COVID-19 samples. PBMCs, B-cell-depleted T cells, or T cells provided the cDNA or gDNA that made up the material.

There are 16 residues in the CDR3. The J segment lost 4 bases and the V segment lost 6 bases, leaving 11 bases of the junction unmatched. Germline V gene data show CDR1 as SNHLY and CDR2 as FYNNEI. In the original workflow: Estimated nucleated cell counts came from reference gene primer amplification. Assay used: immunoSEQ multiplex PCR; TCRdb lists only in-frame clones, some missing. The V and J calls and the clone size are those of that table, but D and trimming were determined from the DNA. The table has some 490,000 clones, around nine tenths seen once. Recovery among Cohort 3 donors was established by two negative PCRs, clearance, or symptom resolution.

This rearrangement joins TRBV2 to TRBJ1-1; 10 nucleotides match TRBD1. This sequence was found in a woman aged 55-70 years who had recovered from COVID-19. What was sequenced was PBMCs or T cells enriched from blood (not recorded which). CDR3 amino acids: CASRGGGTGVGTEAFF. The CDR3 nucleotides read TGTGCCAGCAGGGGTGGGGGGACAGGGGTTGGCACTGAAGCTTTCTTT.